The source of this T cell receptor beta chain is a study of metastatic and nonmetastatic thyroid tumors. Each patient went into thyroid surgery without having received any treatment. TCRdb re-called the PCR reads via MiXCR. The table records over 25,000 clones, roughly 15% of them present only once. In its sample, this clone was seen many times. This may come from a read error, since a much larger clone is one base off. Germline CDR1 is SGHTA and CDR2 is FQGTGA. V was clipped by 1 base and J by 2 bases, with 9 bases between them. This CDR3 has 14 residues. The chain carries TRBV7-3 and TRBJ2-7, with D possibly matching TRBD2 (6 bases). The source material was blood. This clonotype was sampled from a male donor with papillary thyroid cancer or a benign thyroid nodule (not recorded which). Some clones in this sample may be carry-over from other donors' samples. The CDR3 reads CASSLNPGAYEQYF. The CDR3 bases are TGTGCCAGCAGCTTAAACCCGGGAGCCTACGAGCAGTACTTC.